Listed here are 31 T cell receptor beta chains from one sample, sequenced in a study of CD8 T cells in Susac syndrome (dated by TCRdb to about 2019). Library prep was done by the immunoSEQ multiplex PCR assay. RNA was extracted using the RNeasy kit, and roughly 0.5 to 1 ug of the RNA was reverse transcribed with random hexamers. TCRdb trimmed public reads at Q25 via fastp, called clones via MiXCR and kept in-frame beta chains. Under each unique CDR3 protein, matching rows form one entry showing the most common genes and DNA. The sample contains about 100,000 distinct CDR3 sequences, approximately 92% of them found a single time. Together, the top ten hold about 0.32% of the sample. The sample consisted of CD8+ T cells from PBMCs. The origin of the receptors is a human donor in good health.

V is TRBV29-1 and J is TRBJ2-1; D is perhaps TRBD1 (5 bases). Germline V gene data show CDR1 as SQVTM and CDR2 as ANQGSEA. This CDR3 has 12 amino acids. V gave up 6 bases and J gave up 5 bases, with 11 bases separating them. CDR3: CSVWTIDNEQFF. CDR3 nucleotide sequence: TGCAGCGTCTGGACAATCGACAATGAGCAGTTCTTC.

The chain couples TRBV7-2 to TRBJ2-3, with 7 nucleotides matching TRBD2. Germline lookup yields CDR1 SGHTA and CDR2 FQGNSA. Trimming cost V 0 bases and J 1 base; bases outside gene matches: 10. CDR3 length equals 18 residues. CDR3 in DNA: TGTGCCAGCAGCTTAGCGGGGGGGGATCAGATTCGCACAGATACGCAGTATTTT. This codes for CASSLAGGDQIRTDTQYF.

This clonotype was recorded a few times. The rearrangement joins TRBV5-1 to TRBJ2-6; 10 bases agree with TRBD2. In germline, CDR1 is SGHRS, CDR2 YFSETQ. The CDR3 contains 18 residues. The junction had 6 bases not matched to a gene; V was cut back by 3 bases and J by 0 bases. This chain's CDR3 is CASSWQSGGASGANVLTF. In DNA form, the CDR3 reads TGCGCCAGCAGCTGGCAAAGCGGGGGGGCCTCTGGGGCCAACGTCCTGACTTTC.

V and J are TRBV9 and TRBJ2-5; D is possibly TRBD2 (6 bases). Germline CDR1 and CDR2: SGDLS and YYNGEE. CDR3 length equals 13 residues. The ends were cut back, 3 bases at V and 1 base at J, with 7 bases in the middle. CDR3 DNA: TGTGCCAGCAGCGGGGACTCCCAAGAGACCCAGTACTTC. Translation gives CASSGDSQETQYF.

DNA for the CDR3: TGTGCCAGCAGCTCAACGGGGGGAGAAGGTGAAGCTTTCTTT. Translated: CASSSTGGEGEAFF. The chain employs TRBV7-9 and TRBJ1-1, with D perhaps matching TRBD1 (5 bases). The germline V gene has CDR1 SEHNR and CDR2 FQNEAQ (reference sequence). V lost 4 bases to trimming and J lost 7 bases, with 16 bases between them. This CDR3 is built from 14 residues. Full variable domain (rest looked up from reference TRBV7-9 and TRBJ1-1): DTGVSQNPRHKITKRGQNVTFRCDPISEHNRLYWYRQTLGQGPEFLTYFQNEAQLEKSRLLSDRFSAERPKGSFSTLEIQRTEQGDSAMYLCASSSTGGEGEAFFGQGTRLTVV.

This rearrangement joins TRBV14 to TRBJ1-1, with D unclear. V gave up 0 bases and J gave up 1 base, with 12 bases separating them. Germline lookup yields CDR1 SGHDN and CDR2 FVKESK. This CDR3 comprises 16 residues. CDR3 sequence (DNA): TGTGCCAGCAGCCAAGATTGGGAGGGTAGGAACACTGAAGCTTTCTTT. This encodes CASSQDWEGRNTEAFF.

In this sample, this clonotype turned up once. The CDR3 region is CSARGDRNYGYTF. In DNA, the CDR3 is TGCAGTGCTAGGGGAGACAGGAACTATGGCTACACCTTC. The chain employs TRBV20-1 and TRBJ1-2; possible D gene TRBD1, 6 bases. CDR3 size: 13 residues. Deletions cut 3 bases from V and 2 bases from J, with 10 bases between. The V gene's germline CDR1 is DFQATT and CDR2 SNEGSKA (reference sequence).

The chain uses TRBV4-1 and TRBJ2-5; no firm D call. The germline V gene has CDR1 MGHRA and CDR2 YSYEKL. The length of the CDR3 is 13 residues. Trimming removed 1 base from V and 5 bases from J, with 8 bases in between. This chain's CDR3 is CASSQVLGETQYF. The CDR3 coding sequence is TGCGCCAGCAGCCAAGTTCTTGGGGAGACCCAGTACTTC.

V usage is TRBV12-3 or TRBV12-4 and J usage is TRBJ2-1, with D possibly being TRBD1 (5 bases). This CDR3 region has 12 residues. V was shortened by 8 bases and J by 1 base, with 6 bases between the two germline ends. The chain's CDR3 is CASAGSYNEQFF. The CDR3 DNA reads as TGTGCCAGCGCAGGGTCCTACAATGAGCAGTTCTTC.

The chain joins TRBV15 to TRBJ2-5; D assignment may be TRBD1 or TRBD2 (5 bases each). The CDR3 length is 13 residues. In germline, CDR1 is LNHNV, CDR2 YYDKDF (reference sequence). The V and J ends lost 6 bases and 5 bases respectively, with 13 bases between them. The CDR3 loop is CATSPGLLETQYF. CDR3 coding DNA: TGTGCCACCAGTCCGGGGCTTCTGGAGACCCAGTACTTC.

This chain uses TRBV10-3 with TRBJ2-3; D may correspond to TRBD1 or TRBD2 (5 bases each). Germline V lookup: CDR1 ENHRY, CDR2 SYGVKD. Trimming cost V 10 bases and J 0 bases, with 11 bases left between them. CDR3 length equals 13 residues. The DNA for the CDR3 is TGTGCCACCTATGGGGACAGCACAGATACGCAGTATTTT. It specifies CATYGDSTDTQYF.

The CDR3 here is CASSLAPVNYGYTF. As DNA, the CDR3 is TGTGCCAGCAGCTTAGCGCCCGTTAACTATGGCTACACCTTC. The chain couples TRBV7-8 to TRBJ1-2; no definite D call. Germline V CDR1 and CDR2: SGHVS, FQNEAQ. Trimming cost V 0 bases and J 1 base, with 6 bases left between them. This CDR3 spans 14 amino acids.

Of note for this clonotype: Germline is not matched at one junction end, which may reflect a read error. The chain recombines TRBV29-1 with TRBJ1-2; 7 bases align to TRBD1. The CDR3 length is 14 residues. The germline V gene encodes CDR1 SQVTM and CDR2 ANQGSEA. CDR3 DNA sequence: TGCAGCGTAGAAGACAGGGAGGCTGACTATGGCTACACCTTC. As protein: CSVEDREADYGYTF.

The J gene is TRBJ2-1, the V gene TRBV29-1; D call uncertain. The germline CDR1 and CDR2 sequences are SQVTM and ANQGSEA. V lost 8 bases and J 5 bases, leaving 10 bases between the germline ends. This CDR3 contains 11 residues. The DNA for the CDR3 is TGCAGCCCTTGGTGGAACAATGAGCAGTTCTTC. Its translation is CSPWWNNEQFF.

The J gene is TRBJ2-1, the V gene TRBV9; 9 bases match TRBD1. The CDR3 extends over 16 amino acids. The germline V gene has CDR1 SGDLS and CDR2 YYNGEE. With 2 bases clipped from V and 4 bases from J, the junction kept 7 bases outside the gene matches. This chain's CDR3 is CASSVNRQGGYNEQFF. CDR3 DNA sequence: TGTGCCAGCAGCGTGAACAGACAGGGGGGATACAATGAGCAGTTCTTC.

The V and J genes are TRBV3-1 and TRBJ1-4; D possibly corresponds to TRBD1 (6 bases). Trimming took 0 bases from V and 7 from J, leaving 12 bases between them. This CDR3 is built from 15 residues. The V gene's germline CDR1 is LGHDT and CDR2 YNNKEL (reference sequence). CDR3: CASSQDPGVGEKLFF. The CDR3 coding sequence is TGTGCCAGCAGCCAAGACCCAGGGGTTGGTGAAAAACTGTTTTTT.

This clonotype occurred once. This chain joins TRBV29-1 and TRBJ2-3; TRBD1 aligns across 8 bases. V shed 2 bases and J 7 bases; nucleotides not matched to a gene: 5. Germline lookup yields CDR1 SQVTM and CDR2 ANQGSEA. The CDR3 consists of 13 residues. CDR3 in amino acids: CSVEPAGGYTQYF. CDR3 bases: TGCAGCGTTGAACCGGCAGGGGGCTATACGCAGTATTTT.

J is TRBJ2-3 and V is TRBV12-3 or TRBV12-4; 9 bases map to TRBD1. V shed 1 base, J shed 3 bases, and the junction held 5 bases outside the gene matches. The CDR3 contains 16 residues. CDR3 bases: TGTGCCAGCAGTTTAGTAACAGGGGGCAGGACAGATACGCAGTATTTT. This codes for CASSLVTGGRTDTQYF.

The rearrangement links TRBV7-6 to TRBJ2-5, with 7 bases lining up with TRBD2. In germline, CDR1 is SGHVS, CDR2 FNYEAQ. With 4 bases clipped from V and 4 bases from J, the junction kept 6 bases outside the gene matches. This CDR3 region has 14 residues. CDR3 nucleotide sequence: TGTGCCAGCAGCTCAGAGCGGGGAACAGAGACCCAGTACTTC. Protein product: CASSSERGTETQYF.

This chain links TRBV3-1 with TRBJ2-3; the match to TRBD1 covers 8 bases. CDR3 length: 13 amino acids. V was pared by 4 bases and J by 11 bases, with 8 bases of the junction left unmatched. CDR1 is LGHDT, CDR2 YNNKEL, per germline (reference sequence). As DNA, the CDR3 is TGTGCCAGCAGCCCTCAGGGGGCTTTGATGCAGTATTTT. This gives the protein CASSPQGALMQYF.

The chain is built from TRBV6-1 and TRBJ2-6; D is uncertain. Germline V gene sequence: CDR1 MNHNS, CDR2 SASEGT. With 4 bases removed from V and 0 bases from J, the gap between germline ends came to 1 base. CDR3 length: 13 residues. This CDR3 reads CASSASGANVLTF. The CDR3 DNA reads TGTGCCAGCAGTGCCTCTGGGGCCAACGTCCTGACTTTC.

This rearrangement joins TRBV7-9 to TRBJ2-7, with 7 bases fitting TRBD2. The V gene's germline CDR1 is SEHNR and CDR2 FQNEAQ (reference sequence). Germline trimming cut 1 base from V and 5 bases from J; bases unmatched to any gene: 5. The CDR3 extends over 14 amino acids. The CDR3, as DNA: TGTGCCAGCAGCTTAGTGGGGGGGAACGACGAGCAGTACTTC. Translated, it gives CASSLVGGNDEQYF.

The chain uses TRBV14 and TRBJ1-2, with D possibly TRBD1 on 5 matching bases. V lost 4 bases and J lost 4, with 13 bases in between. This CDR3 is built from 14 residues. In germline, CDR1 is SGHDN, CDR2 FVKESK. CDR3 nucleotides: TGTGCCAGCAGCCCCGGCGGGGGGGGCTATGGCTACACCTTC. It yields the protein CASSPGGGGYGYTF.

This CDR3 is CASSLEEGVGQPQHF. As DNA, the CDR3 is TGCGCCAGCAGCTTGGAGGAGGGGGTGGGTCAGCCCCAGCATTTT. This chain uses TRBV5-1 with TRBJ1-5; D may be TRBD1 (6 bases). Trimming left V 0 bases short and J 6 bases short, with 13 bases between. Germline CDR1 and CDR2: SGHRS and YFSETQ. The CDR3 consists of 15 residues. Full variable domain (outside the CDR3, taken from reference TRBV5-1 and TRBJ1-5): KAGVTQTPRYLIKTRGQQVTLSCSPISGHRSVSWYQQTPGQGLQFLFEYFSETQRNKGNFPGRFSGRQFSNSRSEMNVSTLELGDSALYLCASSLEEGVGQPQHFGDGTRLSIL.

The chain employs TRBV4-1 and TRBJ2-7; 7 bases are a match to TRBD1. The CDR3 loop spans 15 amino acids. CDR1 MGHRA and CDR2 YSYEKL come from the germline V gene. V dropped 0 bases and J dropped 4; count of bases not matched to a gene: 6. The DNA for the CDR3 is TGCGCCAGCAGCCAAGAGCTCCGACAGGGTTACGAGCAGTACTTC. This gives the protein CASSQELRQGYEQYF.

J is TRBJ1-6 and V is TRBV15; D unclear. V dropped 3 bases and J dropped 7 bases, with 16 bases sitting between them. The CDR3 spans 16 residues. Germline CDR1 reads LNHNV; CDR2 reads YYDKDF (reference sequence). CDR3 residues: CATSSDPSDLNSPLHF. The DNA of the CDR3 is TGTGCCACCAGCAGTGACCCATCGGATCTAAATTCACCCCTCCACTTT.

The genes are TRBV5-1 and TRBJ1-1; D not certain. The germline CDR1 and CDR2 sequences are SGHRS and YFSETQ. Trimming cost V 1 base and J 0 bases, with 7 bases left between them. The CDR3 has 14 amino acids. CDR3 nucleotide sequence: TGCGCCAGCAGCTTGTACACCCTGAACACTGAAGCTTTCTTT. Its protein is CASSLYTLNTEAFF.

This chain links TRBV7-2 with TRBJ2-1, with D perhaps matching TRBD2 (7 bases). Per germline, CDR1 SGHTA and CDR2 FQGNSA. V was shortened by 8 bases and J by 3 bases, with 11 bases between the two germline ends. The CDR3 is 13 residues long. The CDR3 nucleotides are TGTGCCAGCGGAGGGGGGGACTACAATGAGCAGTTCTTC. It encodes CASGGGDYNEQFF.

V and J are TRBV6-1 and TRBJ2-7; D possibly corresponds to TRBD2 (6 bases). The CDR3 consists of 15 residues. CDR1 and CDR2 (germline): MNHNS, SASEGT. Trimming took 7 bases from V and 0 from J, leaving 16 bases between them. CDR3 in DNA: TGTGCCAGCAACCAAAGTCCCGGGGGCTCCTACGAGCAGTACTTC. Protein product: CASNQSPGGSYEQYF.

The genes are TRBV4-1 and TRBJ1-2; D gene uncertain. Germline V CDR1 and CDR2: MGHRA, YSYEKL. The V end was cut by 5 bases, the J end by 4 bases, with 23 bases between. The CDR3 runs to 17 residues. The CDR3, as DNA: TGCGCCAGCAGCTGTTCGACCCAGAACCGAAAGACCTATGGCTACACCTTC. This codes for CASSCSTQNRKTYGYTF.

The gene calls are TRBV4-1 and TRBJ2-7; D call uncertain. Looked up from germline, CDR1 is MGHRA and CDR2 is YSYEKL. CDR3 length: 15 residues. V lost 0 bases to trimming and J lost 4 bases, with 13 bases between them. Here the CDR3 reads CASSQDPGAVYEQYF. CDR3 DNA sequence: TGCGCCAGCAGCCAAGACCCCGGCGCGGTGTACGAGCAGTACTTC.